This TCR beta chain was observed in a study of blood T cells in healthy people across ages (dated by TCRdb to 2014 to 2015). Regarding the research as a whole: Template switching captured roughly one uniquely barcoded TCR beta cDNA molecule per two T cells in model experiments. The study measured age-related changes in TCR beta repertoire diversity using deep sequencing normalized with unique cDNA molecular identifiers. Four age groups were formed from the donors: young (average approximately 15 years), middle-aged (just under 40), aged (around 68) and long-lived (about 80). Donors of different ages were randomly distributed across sequencing lanes to avoid experimental bias. Two additional independent replicas of 1 million unique cDNA reads from the same blood draw were analyzed for two donors (one aged 18 to 29 and one aged 80 or older).

Overall results and qualifications from the work: Total diversity estimates from one million sequenced T cells were considered lower bounds and underestimates. Observed TCR beta diversity correlated strongly with the percentage of naive T cells measured by flow cytometry. The long-lived group showed more naive CD4+ T cells, fewer expanded clones and increased TCR diversity than the aged group, suggesting age selection. Bulk unsorted PBMC profiling prevented conclusive comparison of naive and antigen-experienced compartments. Because donor CMV infection status was unknown, age-related changes in expanded clonotypes were potentially confounded. As age increased, observed TCR beta diversity per million T cells dropped in a roughly linear way, and a significant reduction was already evident by age roughly 40.

Comment on this clonotype: The clone's antigen remains unknown. The record has no base qualities; no much larger clone is one base away.

The method behind the library was 5' RACE. Sequencing was carried out with an Illumina HiSeq 2500. A second about 7 to 11 cycle PCR used a sample-barcoded 5' primer and a J-beta primer mix. Each TCR beta cDNA molecule received a unique molecular identifier from a template-switch 5' adaptor carrying 12 random nucleotides. Each sample yielded at least 2.5 million CDR3-containing paired-end reads. First-strand cDNA was synthesized from all RNA with the Mint cDNA synthesis kit, primed by a TRBC-specific oligonucleotide. Following uracil-DNA glycosylase treatment, a first 18-cycle PCR with universal primers M1SS and BC2_uni_R was performed on all cDNA. The original pipeline was this. Normalization of each sample was performed by random selection of 1 million high-quality reads, each carrying a distinct molecular identifier. Reads with shared molecular identifiers were discarded instead of being binned into consensus sequences. MiTCR, set to a Q25 quality threshold and the strictest error-elimination algorithm, was used for CDR3 identification, clonotype clustering and error correction. A nonparametric unseen species model with Euler transformation was used to estimate lower-bound total TCR beta diversity. The public reads were reprocessed in TCRdb via fastp at Q25 and MiXCR, keeping in-frame beta chains. Entries that share a CDR3 protein sequence are merged under the most common genes and DNA. The V and J calls and clone size are TCRdb's, not the authors'. The sample has about 400,000 distinct CDR3 sequences on record, over 45% of them singletons. 50% to 65% of the sample comes from the top ten.

Donors were a few dozen systemically healthy Caucasian individuals from Russia aged roughly 6 to 90 years. Roughly 10 milliliters of peripheral blood were drawn from each donor into EDTA-treated Vacutainer tubes. Ficoll-Paque density-gradient centrifugation was used to isolate PBMCs, with at least 7 million per sample. Total RNA was extracted from PBMCs with Trizol reagent, with at least 5.5 micrograms obtained per sample. The percentages of naive CD45RAhigh/CD27high T cells were determined by flow cytometry on a PBMC aliquot from every donor. CDR1 and CDR2 are read off the germline V gene as MNHNS and SASEGT. The CDR3 has 15 amino acids, counting the end cysteine and phenylalanine. Only CDR3 DNA remains: 45 bases, in frame from the first base. From V the trimming removes 2 bases and from J it removes 8 bases, while the gene matches leave 7 bases of the junction unaccounted for.

The receptor chain draws on TRBV6-1 and TRBJ2-1, and 9 junction bases match TRBD2. The specimen was blood. This TCR came from a man aged 55 to 70 in good health. The sequenced DNA is TGTGCCAGCAGTGAACAGGCTAGCGGGATGGATGAGCAGTTCTTC. Translated, this gives CASSEQASGMDEQFF.